A selection of T cell receptor beta chains follows, all from one sample in a study of T cell responses to AZD1222 COVID-19 vaccine. The assay was immunoSEQ multiplex PCR, and TCRdb's table has in-frame clones only and misses some. The top ten clones hold approximately 0.6% of a sample with 150,000 or so clones, about 95% of them seen once. This material consisted of peripheral blood, taken on day 0 of AZD1222 vaccination. These receptors came from an adult in good health. Both conserved end residues are part of each CDR3. Fields, in order: CDR3 protein, CDR3 DNA, V gene, D gene, J gene, clone size. D genes are given only for firm matches. Not every row has a clone size; where given, it reads once, few, many or a size class.

CASSFEAGGLFF | TGTGCCAGCAGCTTTGAGGCAGGGGGCCTTTTCTTT | TRBV13 | TRBD1 | TRBJ1-1 | once
CASSLGYGTGGTEAFF | TGCGCCAGCAGCCTAGGCTACGGGACAGGCGGCACTGAAGCTTTCTTT | TRBV4-1 | TRBD1 | TRBJ1-1 | .
CASSYLSIRETQYF | TGTGCCAGCAGTTACCTTAGCATCCGAGAGACCCAGTACTTC | TRBV6-5 | . | TRBJ2-5 | .
CASSSIRPGGEQFF | TGTGCCAGCAGCTCGATCCGACCAGGGGGTGAGCAGTTCTTC | TRBV5-5 | TRBD1 | TRBJ2-1 | .
CASSYGANSGNTIYF | TGTGCCAGCAGTTACGGGGCGAACTCTGGAAACACCATATATTTT | TRBV6-6 | . | TRBJ1-3 | .
CSVDPGPYGYTF | TGCAGCGTCGATCCAGGTCCCTATGGCTACACCTTC | TRBV29-1 | . | TRBJ1-2 | .
CASSPSGTANTEAFF | TGTGCCAGCAGCCCGTCCGGGACAGCGAACACTGAAGCTTTCTTT | TRBV7-9 | TRBD1 | TRBJ1-1 | .
CASSLVGVANEQFF | TGTGCCAGCAGCTTAGTAGGGGTGGCGAATGAGCAGTTCTTC | TRBV11-3 | . | TRBJ2-1 | .
CASSLEQGFYEQYF | TGCGCCAGCAGCTTGGAACAGGGATTCTACGAGCAGTACTTC | TRBV5-1 | . | TRBJ2-7 | .
CASSDGYGYTF | TGTGCCAGCAGTGACGGTTATGGCTACACCTTC | TRBV25-1 | . | TRBJ1-2 | .
CSASGTNTEAFF | TGCAGCGCTTCGGGGACGAACACTGAAGCTTTCTTT | TRBV29-1 | . | TRBJ1-1 | .
CALLGDPGNTIYF | TGTGCCCTCCTGGGGGATCCTGGAAACACCATATATTTT | TRBV10-3 | . | TRBJ1-3 | .
CASSPGGISGNTIYF | TGTGCCAGCTCACCGGGGGGAATCTCTGGAAACACCATATATTTT | TRBV18 | . | TRBJ1-3 | .
CASRDYSGRTEAFF | TGTGCCAGCAGAGACTACTCAGGGCGCACTGAAGCTTTCTTT | TRBV6-5 | . | TRBJ1-1 | .
CASSPGGEVTDTQYF | TGTGCCAGCAGCCCCGGGGGGGAGGTCACAGATACGCAGTATTTT | TRBV11-2 | TRBD2 | TRBJ2-3 | .
CASSEGRPAGNQPQHF | TGCGCCAGCAGTGAAGGCCGACCGGCCGGAAATCAGCCCCAGCATTTT | TRBV10-2 | . | TRBJ1-5 | .
CASSFRKGGNYYGYTF | TGTGCCAGCAGTTTCAGAAAGGGCGGAAACTACTATGGCTACACCTTC | TRBV27 | . | TRBJ1-2 | .
CASRPQGSPANEKLFF | TGTGCCAGCAGGCCGCAGGGGTCTCCTGCTAATGAAAAACTGTTTTTT | TRBV28 | . | TRBJ1-4 | .
CASSQERGIRAGGHNEQFF | TGCGCCAGCAGCCAAGAAAGAGGGATTAGAGCGGGAGGGCACAATGAGCAGTTCTTC | TRBV4-1 | TRBD2 | TRBJ2-1 | .
CGIGWGNTIYF | TGCGGGATCGGGTGGGGAAACACCATATATTTT | TRBV20-1 | . | TRBJ1-3 | .
CASSVEGGSNQPQHF | TGCGCCAGCAGCGTTGAGGGGGGTAGCAATCAGCCCCAGCATTTT | TRBV5-1 | . | TRBJ1-5 | .
CASSQGLVEGYTF | TGCGCCAGCAGCCAGGGTTTGGTAGAAGGCTACACCTTC | TRBV5-1 | . | TRBJ1-2 | .
CASTRAISGNTIYF | TGTGCCAGTACAAGAGCCATCTCTGGAAACACCATATATTTT | TRBV19 | . | TRBJ1-3 | .
CASSTGGAEAFF | TGTGCCAGCAGCACAGGGGGGGCTGAAGCTTTCTTT | TRBV7-3 | TRBD1 | TRBJ1-1 | .
CASSPYLLPYEQYF | TGTGCCAGCAGTCCTTATCTCCTCCCTTACGAGCAGTACTTC | TRBV28 | . | TRBJ2-7 | .
CASSLEGSSANTEAFF | TGTGCCAGCAGCTTAGAAGGATCTTCGGCCAACACTGAAGCTTTCTTT | TRBV7-6 | . | TRBJ1-1 | .
CASSQPQGGGEQYF | TGTGCCAGCAGCCAGCCACAGGGCGGAGGGGAGCAGTACTTC | TRBV14 | . | TRBJ2-7 | .
CASSQARDRGHDEQFF | TGCGCCAGCAGCCAAGCCCGAGACAGGGGTCACGATGAGCAGTTCTTC | TRBV4-1 | TRBD1 | TRBJ2-1 | .
CASSLGARPNSPLHF | TGTGCCAGCAGCTTAGGGGCACGACCAAATTCACCCCTCCACTTT | TRBV11-2 | . | TRBJ1-6 | .
CASSPQGLYGYTF | TGTGCCAGCAGCCCCCAGGGGTTGTATGGCTACACCTTC | TRBV9 | . | TRBJ1-2 | .
CASSETGTNYGYTF | TGTGCCAGCAGTGAAACAGGGACTAACTATGGCTACACCTTC | TRBV2 | . | TRBJ1-2 | .
CASSTAGRSLSGNTIYF | TGTGCCAGTAGTACGGCAGGACGGTCCCTATCTGGAAACACCATATATTTT | TRBV19 | . | TRBJ1-3 | .
CASSLGSTAVQLFF | TGCGCCAGCAGCTTGGGTTCGACGGCGGTCCAACTGTTTTTT | TRBV5-1 | . | TRBJ1-4 | .
CASSGGQAGTEAFF | TGTGCCAGCAGTGGGGGACAGGCGGGCACTGAAGCTTTCTTT | TRBV9 | TRBD1 | TRBJ1-1 | .
CASSLQGESYEQYF | TGTGCCAGCAGTTTGCAGGGGGAATCCTACGAGCAGTACTTC | TRBV27 | TRBD1 | TRBJ2-7 | .
CASSPRGPYGYTF | TGTGCCAGCAGCCCTAGGGGACCCTATGGCTACACCTTC | TRBV11-1 | . | TRBJ1-2 | .
CSVPRVSPMSTEAFF | TGCAGCGTCCCACGAGTATCCCCAATGTCCACTGAAGCTTTCTTT | TRBV29-1 | . | TRBJ1-1 | .
CASSSTRGEAFF | TGTGCCAGCAGCTCTACGAGGGGTGAAGCTTTCTTT | TRBV11-3 | . | TRBJ1-1 | once
CASSLVQLAGVDEQFF | TGTGCCAGCAGCTTAGTTCAACTAGCGGGAGTAGATGAGCAGTTCTTC | TRBV13 | TRBD2 | TRBJ2-1 | .
CATSRGVEGPTKEQYF | TGTGCCACCAGCAGAGGGGTGGAGGGGCCTACGAAGGAGCAGTACTTC | TRBV15 | . | TRBJ2-7 | .
CASSLAGPGNTEAFF | TGTGCCAGCAGTCTCGCGGGACCGGGGAACACTGAAGCTTTCTTT | TRBV28 | . | TRBJ1-1 | .
CASSIGGTAVWGYTF | TGTGCCAGTAGTATAGGTGGGACGGCCGTTTGGGGCTACACCTTC | TRBV19 | . | TRBJ1-2 | .
CASSQALPGEQFF | TGTGCCAGCAGCCAAGCGCTCCCTGGTGAGCAGTTCTTC | TRBV14 | . | TRBJ2-1 | .
CASSESRAGNYEQYF | TGCGCCAGCAGTGAATCACGGGCGGGAAACTACGAGCAGTACTTC | TRBV10-2 | . | TRBJ2-7 | .
CASSSETNKRYSYNEQFF | TGTGCCAGCAGCTCCGAAACCAATAAGCGGTATTCCTACAATGAGCAGTTCTTC | TRBV5-5 | . | TRBJ2-1 | .
CAWSHADNQPQHF | TGTGCCTGGAGCCACGCTGACAATCAGCCCCAGCATTTT | TRBV30 | . | TRBJ1-5 | .
CASSGRYNEQFF | TGTGCCAGCAGTGGGCGTTACAATGAGCAGTTCTTC | TRBV5-8 | . | TRBJ2-1 | .
CASSYGDTEAFF | TGCGCCAGCAGCTACGGGGACACTGAAGCTTTCTTT | TRBV5-1 | . | TRBJ1-1 | .
CATSRDPGGHYEQYF | TGTGCCACCAGCAGAGATCCGGGAGGGCATTACGAGCAGTACTTC | TRBV15 | TRBD2 | TRBJ2-7 | .
CASRGQGATGELFF | TGTGCCAGCAGAGGACAGGGGGCAACTGGGGAGCTGTTTTTT | TRBV6-5 | TRBD1 | TRBJ2-2 | few
CASSDGAPMTEAFF | TGCGCCAGCAGCGACGGAGCCCCGATGACTGAAGCTTTCTTT | TRBV5-1 | . | TRBJ1-1 | .
CASSHDRDSYNEQFF | TGTGCCAGCAGCCATGACAGGGACTCCTACAATGAGCAGTTCTTC | TRBV7-2 | TRBD1 | TRBJ2-1 | .
CASSVGGSTEAFF | TGTGCCAGCAGCGTAGGGGGCAGTACTGAAGCTTTCTTT | TRBV9 | . | TRBJ1-1 | .
CATSDRASYEQYF | TGTGCCACCTCGGACAGGGCCTCCTACGAGCAGTACTTC | TRBV28 | TRBD1 | TRBJ2-7 | .
CASTPGGSSPLHF | TGTGCCAGCACCCCAGGAGGAAGTTCACCCCTCCACTTT | TRBV12-3/TRBV12-4 | . | TRBJ1-6 | .
CATSLGVASYEQYF | TGTGCCACCAGTCTTGGGGTAGCTTCCTACGAGCAGTACTTC | TRBV15 | . | TRBJ2-7 | .
CASSVEPTQPQHF | TGTGCCAGCAGCGTAGAGCCCACTCAGCCCCAGCATTTT | TRBV9 | . | TRBJ1-5 | .
CAVSREKYSPLHF | TGTGCCGTCAGTCGGGAGAAGTATTCACCCCTCCACTTT | TRBV30 | . | TRBJ1-6 | once
CASGSRAGFTGELFF | TGTGCTAGTGGTTCCCGTGCCGGATTCACCGGGGAGCTGTTTTTT | TRBV12-5 | . | TRBJ2-2 | .